A selection of T cell receptor beta chains follows, all from one sample in a study of cytomegalovirus exposure and HLA in healthy donors. Produced via immunoSEQ multiplex PCR; TCRdb's table is partial and in-frame only. This table has some 65,000 clones, about 75% appearing once. Sequenced: PBMCs. All receptors come from a woman aged 40 to 50 in good health and CMV-seropositive. Each CDR3 is given with its conserved first and last residue. The D gene is left open where the match is weak. Clone size is stated in some rows and not others, as once, few, many or a class when expanded.

clone size,J gene,V gene,D gene,CDR3 protein,CDR3 DNA
-,TRBJ2-2,TRBV27,TRBD2,CASRWGRDTGELFF,TGTGCCAGCAGATGGGGGAGGGACACCGGGGAGCTGTTTTTT
-,TRBJ2-7,TRBV7-9,-,CASSLQERSYEQYF,TGTGCCAGCAGCCTACAGGAGAGAAGCTACGAGCAGTACTTC
-,TRBJ2-6,TRBV19,-,CASSQISGANVLTF,TGTGCCAGTTCCCAAATTTCTGGGGCCAACGTCCTGACTTTC
-,TRBJ1-5,TRBV30,-,CAWSVQGGVNQPQHF,TGTGCCTGGAGTGTACAAGGCGGGGTGAATCAGCCCCAGCATTTT
-,TRBJ2-1,TRBV6-4,TRBD1,CASSSGTVSYNEQFF,TGTGCCAGCAGTTCCGGGACAGTCTCCTACAATGAGCAGTTCTTC
-,TRBJ2-1,TRBV6-5,-,CASSMAGNYNEQFF,TGTGCCAGCAGCATGGCGGGGAATTACAATGAGCAGTTCTTC
-,TRBJ2-2,TRBV13,-,CASSLKGQSGELFF,TGTGCCAGCAGCTTAAAGGGGCAAAGCGGGGAGCTGTTTTTT
-,TRBJ1-4,TRBV7-6,-,CASSPRAWGEKLFF,TGTGCCAGCAGCCCGCGGGCCTGGGGAGAAAAACTGTTTTTT
few,TRBJ2-7,TRBV5-4,TRBD1,CASSLGQGPPYEQYF,TGTGCCAGCAGCTTAGGACAGGGGCCGCCCTACGAGCAGTACTTC
-,TRBJ2-2,TRBV25-1,TRBD1,CASSERGNRGIGELFF,TGTGCCAGCAGTGAAAGGGGAAACAGGGGAATCGGGGAGCTGTTTTTT
few,TRBJ1-5,TRBV7-2,-,CASSPTTDNQPQHF,TGTGCCAGCAGTCCGACGACAGACAATCAGCCCCAGCATTTT
once,TRBJ1-5,TRBV7-9,TRBD1,CASSSGGVQPQHF,TGTGCCAGCAGCTCAGGGGGTGTTCAGCCCCAGCATTTT
-,TRBJ1-1,TRBV5-1,-,CASSPGPGNTEAFF,TGTGCCAGCAGCCCTGGGCCAGGGAACACTGAAGCTTTCTTT
few,TRBJ2-2,TRBV28,TRBD1,CASSSPTGGSGELFF,TGTGCCAGCAGTTCTCCGACAGGGGGCTCCGGGGAGCTGTTTTTT
-,TRBJ2-3,TRBV7-3,-,CASSRRATTDTQYF,TGTGCCAGCAGCCGCAGGGCTACCACAGATACGCAGTATTTT
-,TRBJ1-1,TRBV9,TRBD1,CASSGTGLNTEAFF,TGTGCCAGCAGCGGGACAGGGTTGAACACTGAAGCTTTCTTT
-,TRBJ2-3,TRBV6-5,-,CASRRGYGDTQYF,TGTGCCAGCAGAAGGGGGTATGGAGATACGCAGTATTTT
once,TRBJ1-1,TRBV6-6,-,CASSLSGTSEAFF,TGTGCCAGCAGTTTGTCCGGGACATCAGAAGCTTTCTTT
-,TRBJ1-3,TRBV7-2,-,CASSLVTGRGNTIYF,TGTGCCAGCAGCTTAGTAACAGGGCGAGGAAACACCATATATTTT
-,TRBJ2-7,TRBV5-1,-,CASSPQRTGISYEQYF,TGCGCCAGCAGCCCCCAGCGGACGGGAATTTCCTACGAGCAGTACTTC
once,TRBJ2-3,TRBV9,TRBD2,CASSGSMGLAGGNTQYF,TGTGCCAGCAGCGGATCCATGGGACTAGCGGGAGGAAATACGCAGTATTTT
-,TRBJ2-1,TRBV5-6,TRBD1,CASSLEGQGINEQFF,TGTGCCAGCAGCCTGGAGGGACAGGGGATCAATGAGCAGTTCTTC
-,TRBJ2-3,TRBV5-6,-,CASSAPGGAVTDTQYF,TGTGCCAGCAGCGCGCCTGGGGGGGCGGTCACAGATACGCAGTATTTT
-,TRBJ2-1,TRBV5-6,TRBD2,CASSSAIAGGEWNEQFF,TGTGCCAGCAGCTCTGCGATAGCGGGGGGGGAGTGGAATGAGCAGTTCTTC
-,TRBJ1-5,TRBV30,-,CAWSVPGHLNQPQHF,TGTGCCTGGAGTGTACCGGGACACCTTAATCAGCCCCAGCATTTT
-,TRBJ1-2,TRBV10-3,TRBD1,CAIRGDSANYGYTF,TGTGCCATCAGGGGGGACAGCGCTAACTATGGCTACACCTTC
-,TRBJ1-1,TRBV6-6,-,CASSYSEGSGAEAFF,TGTGCCAGCAGTTACTCGGAGGGATCCGGGGCTGAAGCTTTCTTT
-,TRBJ2-7,TRBV5-1,TRBD1,CASSLYLLGQGYEQYF,TGCGCCAGCAGCTTGTATCTCTTGGGACAGGGCTACGAGCAGTACTTC
-,TRBJ1-1,TRBV5-1,TRBD1,CASSLVGDSQADTEAFF,TGCGCCAGCAGCTTGGTGGGGGACAGTCAAGCGGACACTGAAGCTTTCTTT
-,TRBJ2-7,TRBV6-1,-,CASSITRQAGEQYF,TGTGCCAGCAGCATCACCCGACAGGCAGGCGAGCAGTACTTC
-,TRBJ2-7,TRBV6-5,-,CASYWTGAYEQYF,TGTGCCTCCTATTGGACGGGGGCCTACGAGCAGTACTTC
-,TRBJ2-7,TRBV23-1,-,CASPRGRAYYEQYF,TGCGCCAGCCCCCGAGGCAGAGCCTACTACGAGCAGTACTTC
-,TRBJ1-1,TRBV27,-,CASSPIGAGGTEAFF,TGTGCCAGCAGTCCCATCGGGGCCGGGGGCACTGAAGCTTTCTTT
-,TRBJ1-1,TRBV29-1,-,CSVEEGGGRRAEAFF,TGCAGCGTTGAAGAAGGGGGGGGGAGGCGAGCTGAAGCTTTCTTT
-,TRBJ2-7,TRBV29-1,TRBD2,CSVVTSGGYEQYF,TGCAGCGTTGTGACTAGCGGGGGCTACGAGCAGTACTTC
-,TRBJ2-7,TRBV28,-,CASSLGARYYEQYF,TGTGCCAGCAGTTTGGGGGCCCGCTACTACGAGCAGTACTTC
-,TRBJ2-3,TRBV7-2,TRBD2,CASSSLVTSGGADTQYF,TGTGCCAGCAGCTCCCTGGTCACTAGCGGGGGGGCCGATACGCAGTATTTT
once,TRBJ2-7,TRBV5-1,-,CASSLGDGGREQYF,TGCGCCAGCAGCCTCGGAGATGGCGGTCGGGAGCAGTACTTC
-,TRBJ2-7,TRBV27,TRBD1,CASSIRTGGEQYF,TGTGCCAGCAGTATACGGACAGGGGGCGAGCAGTACTTC
-,TRBJ1-2,TRBV29-1,TRBD1,CSADRGGSYGYTF,TGCAGCGCGGACAGGGGCGGTAGCTATGGCTACACCTTC
-,TRBJ1-5,TRBV5-6,TRBD1,CASSLVGQGGQPQHF,TGTGCCAGCAGCTTGGTGGGACAGGGAGGACAGCCCCAGCATTTT
few,TRBJ2-3,TRBV6-6,TRBD2,CASSRSGALSTDTQYF,TGTGCCAGCAGTCGCAGCGGGGCCCTTAGCACAGATACGCAGTATTTT
-,TRBJ2-2,TRBV5-6,TRBD1,CASSTGGYTGELFF,TGTGCCAGCAGCACAGGGGGCTACACCGGGGAGCTGTTTTTT
-,TRBJ1-2,TRBV5-6,-,CASSSGWGLGGYTF,TGTGCCAGCAGCTCAGGTTGGGGGCTCGGGGGCTACACCTTC
-,TRBJ2-5,TRBV19,TRBD1,CASSPRTGYSETQYF,TGTGCCAGTAGTCCACGGACAGGGTATAGCGAGACCCAGTACTTC
-,TRBJ1-4,TRBV25-1,TRBD1,CASSDHRAGGREKLFF,TGTGCCAGCAGTGATCATCGGGCAGGGGGCAGGGAAAAACTGTTTTTT
-,TRBJ2-1,TRBV25-1,TRBD2,CASSEPQGAGGQNEQFF,TGTGCCAGCAGTGAACCCCAAGGAGCGGGGGGTCAGAATGAGCAGTTCTTC
-,TRBJ2-7,TRBV30,-,CALARTGLSYEQYF,TGTGCCTTAGCTCGAACAGGGCTCTCCTACGAGCAGTACTTC
-,TRBJ2-1,TRBV10-3,-,CAISRPRGPYNEQFF,TGTGCCATCAGTCGCCCCCGAGGGCCCTACAATGAGCAGTTCTTC
few,TRBJ2-7,TRBV12-5,-,CASGLDTSLGYEQYF,TGTGCTAGTGGTTTGGACACAAGTCTAGGCTACGAGCAGTACTTC
-,TRBJ2-7,TRBV19,TRBD1,CASKVGTGSHEQYF,TGTGCCAGTAAGGTAGGGACAGGGTCCCACGAGCAGTACTTC
-,TRBJ1-1,TRBV7-2,TRBD1,CASSLIAGQGAEAFF,TGTGCCAGCAGCTTAATAGCGGGACAGGGTGCTGAAGCTTTCTTT